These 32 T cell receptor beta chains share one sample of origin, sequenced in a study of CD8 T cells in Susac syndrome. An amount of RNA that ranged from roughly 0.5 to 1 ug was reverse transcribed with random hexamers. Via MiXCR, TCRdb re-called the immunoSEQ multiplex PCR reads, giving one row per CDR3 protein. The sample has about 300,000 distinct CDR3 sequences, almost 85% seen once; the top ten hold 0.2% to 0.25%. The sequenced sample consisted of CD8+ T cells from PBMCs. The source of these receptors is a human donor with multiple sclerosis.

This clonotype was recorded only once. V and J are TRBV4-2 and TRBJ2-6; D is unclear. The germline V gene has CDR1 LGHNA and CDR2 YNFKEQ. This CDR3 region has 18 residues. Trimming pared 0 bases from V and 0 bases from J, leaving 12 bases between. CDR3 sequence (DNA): TGTGCCAGCAGCCAAGAGTTAGCAGAGATCTCTGGGGCCAACGTCCTGACTTTC. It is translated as CASSQELAEISGANVLTF.

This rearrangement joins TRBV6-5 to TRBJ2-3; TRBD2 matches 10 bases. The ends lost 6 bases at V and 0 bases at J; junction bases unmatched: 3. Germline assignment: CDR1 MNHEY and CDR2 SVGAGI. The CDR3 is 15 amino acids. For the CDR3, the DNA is TGTGCCAGCAGGACACTAGCGGGAAGCACAGATACGCAGTATTTT. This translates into CASRTLAGSTDTQYF.

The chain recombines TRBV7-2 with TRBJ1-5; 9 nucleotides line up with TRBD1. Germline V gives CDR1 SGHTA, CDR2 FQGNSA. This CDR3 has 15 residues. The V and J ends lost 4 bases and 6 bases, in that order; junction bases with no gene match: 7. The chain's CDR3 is CASSWNTGGSQPQHF. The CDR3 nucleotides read TGTGCCAGCAGCTGGAATACAGGGGGCAGTCAGCCCCAGCATTTT. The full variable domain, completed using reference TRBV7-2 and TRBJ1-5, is GAGVSQSPSNKVTEKGKDVELRCDPISGHTALYWYRQSLGQGLEFLIYFQGNSAPDKSGLPSDRFSAERTGGSVSTLTIQRTQQEDSAVYLCASSWNTGGSQPQHFGDGTRLSIL.

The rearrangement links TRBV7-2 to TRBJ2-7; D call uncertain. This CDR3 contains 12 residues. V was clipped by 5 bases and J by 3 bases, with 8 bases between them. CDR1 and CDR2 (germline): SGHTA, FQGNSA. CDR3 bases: TGTGCCAGCAGCAAGGAAGACTACGAGCAGTACTTC. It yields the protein CASSKEDYEQYF.

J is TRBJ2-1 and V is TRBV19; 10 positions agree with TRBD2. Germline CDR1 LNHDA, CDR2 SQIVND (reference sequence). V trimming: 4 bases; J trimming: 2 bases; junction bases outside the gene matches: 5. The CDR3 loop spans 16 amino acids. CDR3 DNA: TGTGCCAGTAGTACTGGACTAGCGGCCGCCTACAATGAGCAGTTCTTC. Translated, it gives CASSTGLAAAYNEQFF.

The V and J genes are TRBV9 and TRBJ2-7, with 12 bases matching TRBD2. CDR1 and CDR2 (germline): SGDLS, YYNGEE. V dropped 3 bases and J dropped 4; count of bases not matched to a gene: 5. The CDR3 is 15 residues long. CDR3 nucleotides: TGTGCCAGCAGCGCAGGGACTAGCGGGTATTACGAGCAGTACTTC. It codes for CASSAGTSGYYEQYF.

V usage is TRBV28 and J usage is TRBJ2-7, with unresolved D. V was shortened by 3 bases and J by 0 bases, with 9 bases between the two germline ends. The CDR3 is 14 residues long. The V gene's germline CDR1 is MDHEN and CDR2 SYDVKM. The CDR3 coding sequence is TGTGCCAGCAGTTTCGTAATCACCTCCTACGAGCAGTACTTC. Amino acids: CASSFVITSYEQYF.

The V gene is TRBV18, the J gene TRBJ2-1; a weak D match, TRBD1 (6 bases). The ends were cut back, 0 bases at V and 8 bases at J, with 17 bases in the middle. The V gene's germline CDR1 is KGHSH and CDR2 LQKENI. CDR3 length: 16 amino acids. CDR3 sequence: CASSPPPVQGRYEQFF. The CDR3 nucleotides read TGTGCCAGCTCACCACCCCCAGTACAGGGACGGTATGAGCAGTTCTTC. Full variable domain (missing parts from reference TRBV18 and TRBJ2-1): NAGVMQNPRHLVRRRGQEARLRCSPMKGHSHVYWYRQLPEEGLKFMVYLQKENIIDESGMPKERFSAEFPKEGPSILRIQQVVRGDSAAYFCASSPPPVQGRYEQFFGPGTRLTVL.

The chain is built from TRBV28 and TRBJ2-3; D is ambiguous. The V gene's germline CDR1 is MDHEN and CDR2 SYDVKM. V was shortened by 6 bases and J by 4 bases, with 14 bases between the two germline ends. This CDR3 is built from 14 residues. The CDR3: CASRALWVPDTQYF. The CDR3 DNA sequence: TGTGCCAGCAGGGCCCTCTGGGTCCCAGATACGCAGTATTTT.

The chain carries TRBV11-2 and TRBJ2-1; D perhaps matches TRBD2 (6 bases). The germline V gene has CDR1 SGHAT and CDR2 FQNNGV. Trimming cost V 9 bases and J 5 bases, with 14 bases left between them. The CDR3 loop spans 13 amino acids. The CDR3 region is CASRASAHNEQFF. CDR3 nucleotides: TGTGCCAGTAGGGCTAGCGCCCACAATGAGCAGTTCTTC.

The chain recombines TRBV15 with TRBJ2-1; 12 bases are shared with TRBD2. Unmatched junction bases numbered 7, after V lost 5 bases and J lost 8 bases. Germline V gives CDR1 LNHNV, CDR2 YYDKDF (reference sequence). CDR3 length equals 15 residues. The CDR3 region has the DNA TGTGCCACCAGCTGGACGGGGACTAGCGGGCATGAGCAGTTCTTC. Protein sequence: CATSWTGTSGHEQFF.

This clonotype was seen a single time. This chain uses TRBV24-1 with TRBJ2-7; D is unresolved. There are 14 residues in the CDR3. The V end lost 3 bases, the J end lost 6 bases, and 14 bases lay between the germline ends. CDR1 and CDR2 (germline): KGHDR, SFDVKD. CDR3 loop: CATSDPMRPVEQYF. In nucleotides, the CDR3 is TGTGCCACCAGTGATCCCATGAGACCGGTCGAGCAGTACTTC.

CDR3 amino acids: CASSLGLGSQPQHF. In nucleotides, the CDR3 is TGTGCCAGCAGCTTAGGTCTGGGTTCTCAGCCCCAGCATTTT. The chain uses TRBV7-9 and TRBJ1-5; D not resolved. CDR1 SEHNR and CDR2 FQNEAQ come from the germline V gene (reference sequence). The V end lost 1 base, the J end lost 6 bases, and 10 bases lay between the germline ends. The CDR3 sequence is 14 residues long.

The DNA of the CDR3 is TGTGCCAGCAGCGTAGCCGGCAGGGTCAATGAAAAACTGTTTTTT. Protein sequence: CASSVAGRVNEKLFF. The V gene is TRBV9, the J gene TRBJ1-4; maybe TRBD1 (5 bases). Trimming removed 0 bases from V and 5 bases from J, with 11 bases in between. The CDR3 covers 15 residues. Germline loops: CDR1 SGDLS, CDR2 YYNGEE.

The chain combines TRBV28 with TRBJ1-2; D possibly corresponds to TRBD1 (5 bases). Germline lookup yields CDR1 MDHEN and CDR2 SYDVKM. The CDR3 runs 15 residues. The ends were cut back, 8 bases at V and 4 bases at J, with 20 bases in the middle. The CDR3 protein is CASVEGLNPVYGYTF. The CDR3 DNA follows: TGTGCCAGCGTCGAGGGACTGAACCCTGTCTATGGCTACACCTTC.

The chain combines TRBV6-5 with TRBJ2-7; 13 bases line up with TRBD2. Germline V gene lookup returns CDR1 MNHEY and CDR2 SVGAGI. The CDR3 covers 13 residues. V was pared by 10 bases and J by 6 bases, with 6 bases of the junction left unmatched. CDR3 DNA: TGTGCCACCGCACTAGCGGGAGGGGGCGAGCAGTACTTC. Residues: CATALAGGGEQYF.

CDR3 in DNA: TGTGCCAGCAGTTTGTTCTCAGGTAACAATCAGCCCCAGCATTTT. It specifies CASSLFSGNNQPQHF. The chain recombines TRBV27 with TRBJ1-5; D is undetermined. This CDR3 has 15 amino acids. Germline values: CDR1 MNHEY, CDR2 SMNVEV (reference sequence). Trimming shortened V by 3 bases and J by 3 bases, and 12 bases separated the two germline ends.

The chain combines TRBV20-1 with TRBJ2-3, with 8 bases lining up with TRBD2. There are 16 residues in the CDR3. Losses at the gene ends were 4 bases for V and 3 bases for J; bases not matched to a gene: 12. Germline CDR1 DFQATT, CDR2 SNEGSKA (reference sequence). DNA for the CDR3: TGCAGTGCTACCCCCCGGAGCGGGAGTATGACAGATACGCAGTATTTT. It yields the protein CSATPRSGSMTDTQYF.

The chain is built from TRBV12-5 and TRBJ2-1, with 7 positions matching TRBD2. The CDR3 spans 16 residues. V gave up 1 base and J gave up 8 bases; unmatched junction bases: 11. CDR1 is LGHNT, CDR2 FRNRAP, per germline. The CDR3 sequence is CASGLESREPGYEQFF. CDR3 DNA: TGTGCTAGTGGTTTGGAGTCGCGGGAGCCGGGTTATGAGCAGTTCTTC.

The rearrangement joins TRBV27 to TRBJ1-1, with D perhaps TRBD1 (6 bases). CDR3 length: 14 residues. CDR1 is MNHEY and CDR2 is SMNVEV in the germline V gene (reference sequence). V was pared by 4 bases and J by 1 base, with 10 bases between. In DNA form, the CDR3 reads TGTGCCAGCAGTTCTGGACAGAGGAACACTGAAGCTTTCTTT. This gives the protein CASSSGQRNTEAFF.

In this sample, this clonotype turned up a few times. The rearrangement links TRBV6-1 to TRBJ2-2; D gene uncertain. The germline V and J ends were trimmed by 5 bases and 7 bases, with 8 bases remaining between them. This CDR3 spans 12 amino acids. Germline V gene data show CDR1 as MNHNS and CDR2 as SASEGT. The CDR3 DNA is TGTGCCAGCAGTTCCTTGTTCGGGGAGCTGTTTTTT. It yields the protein CASSSLFGELFF.

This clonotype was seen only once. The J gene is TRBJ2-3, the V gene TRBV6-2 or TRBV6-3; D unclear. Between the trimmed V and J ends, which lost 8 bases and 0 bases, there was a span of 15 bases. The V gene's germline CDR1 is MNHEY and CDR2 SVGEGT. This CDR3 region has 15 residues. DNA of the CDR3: TGTGCCAGCTGTATGTGGCCTTCTAGCACAGATACGCAGTATTTT. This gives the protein CASCMWPSSTDTQYF.

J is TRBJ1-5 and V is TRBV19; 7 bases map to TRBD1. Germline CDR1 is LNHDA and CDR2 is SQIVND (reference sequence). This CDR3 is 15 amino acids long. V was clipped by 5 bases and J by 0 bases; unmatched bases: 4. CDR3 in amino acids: CASSSGGYSNQPQHF. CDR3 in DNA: TGTGCCAGTAGTTCAGGGGGATATAGCAATCAGCCCCAGCATTTT.

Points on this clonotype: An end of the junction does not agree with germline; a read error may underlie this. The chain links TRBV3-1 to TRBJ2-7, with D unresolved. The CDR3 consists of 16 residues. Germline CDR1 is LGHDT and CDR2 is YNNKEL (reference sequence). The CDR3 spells CASSQAGPLSTYEQCF. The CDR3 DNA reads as TGTGCCAGCAGCCAAGCAGGTCCGCTCAGCACCTACGAGCAGTGCTTC.

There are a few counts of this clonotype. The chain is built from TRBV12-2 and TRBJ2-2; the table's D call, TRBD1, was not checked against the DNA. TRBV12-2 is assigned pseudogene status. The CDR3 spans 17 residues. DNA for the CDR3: TGTGCAAGTCGCCCCCTCTTGACAGGGGCGAACACCGGGGAGCTGTTTTTT. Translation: CASRPLLTGANTGELFF.

CDR3 region: CASSPLSLAGLMNEQFF. The DNA for the CDR3 is TGTGCCAGCAGTCCTTTGTCTCTAGCGGGATTAATGAATGAGCAGTTCTTC. This sequence joins TRBV28 and TRBJ2-1, with 9 bases identical to TRBD2. CDR1 is MDHEN, CDR2 SYDVKM, per germline. V lost 5 bases and J lost 7; bases outside the gene matches: 15. CDR3 size: 17 residues. The whole variable domain, filled in from reference TRBV28 and TRBJ2-1, reads DVKVTQSSRYLVKRTGEKVFLECVQDMDHENMFWYRQDPGLGLRLIYFSYDVKMKEKGDIPEGYSVSREKKERFSLILESASTNQTSMYLCASSPLSLAGLMNEQFFGPGTRLTVL.

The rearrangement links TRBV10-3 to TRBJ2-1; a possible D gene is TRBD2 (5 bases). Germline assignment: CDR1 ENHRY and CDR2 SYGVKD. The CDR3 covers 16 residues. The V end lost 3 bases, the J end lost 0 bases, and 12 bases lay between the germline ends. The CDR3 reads CAISERAEPSYNEQFF. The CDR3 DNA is TGTGCCATCAGTGAACGAGCGGAACCCTCCTACAATGAGCAGTTCTTC.

The CDR3 DNA reads TGTGCCTGGAGTGTACCAGCGGGGTGGGGTGGCAATGAGCAGTTCTTC. Protein product: CAWSVPAGWGGNEQFF. This chain connects TRBV30 to TRBJ2-1, with 7 positions matching TRBD2. This CDR3 region has 16 residues. Unmatched junction bases numbered 11, after V lost 0 bases and J lost 6 bases. CDR1 is GTSNPN and CDR2 is SVGIG in the germline V gene (reference sequence).

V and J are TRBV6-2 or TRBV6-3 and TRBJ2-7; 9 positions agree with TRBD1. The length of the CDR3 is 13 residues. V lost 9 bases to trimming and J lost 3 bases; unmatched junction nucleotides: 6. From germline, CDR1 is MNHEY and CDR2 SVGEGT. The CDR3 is CASYGTGFYEQYF. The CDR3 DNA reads TGTGCCAGTTACGGGACAGGGTTCTACGAGCAGTACTTC.

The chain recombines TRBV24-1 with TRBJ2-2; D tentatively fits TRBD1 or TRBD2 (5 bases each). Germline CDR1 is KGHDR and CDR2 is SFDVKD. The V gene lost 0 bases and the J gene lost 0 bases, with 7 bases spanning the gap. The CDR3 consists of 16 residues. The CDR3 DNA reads TGTGCCACCAGTGATTTGGGGGGAGCGAACACCGGGGAGCTGTTTTTT. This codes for CATSDLGGANTGELFF.

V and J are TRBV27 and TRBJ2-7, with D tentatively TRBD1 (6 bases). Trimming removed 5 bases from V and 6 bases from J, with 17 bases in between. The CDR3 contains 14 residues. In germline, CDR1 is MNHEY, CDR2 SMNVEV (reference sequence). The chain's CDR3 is CASSLGLVGAEQYF. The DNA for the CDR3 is TGTGCCAGCAGTCTGGGTTTAGTGGGGGCCGAGCAGTACTTC.

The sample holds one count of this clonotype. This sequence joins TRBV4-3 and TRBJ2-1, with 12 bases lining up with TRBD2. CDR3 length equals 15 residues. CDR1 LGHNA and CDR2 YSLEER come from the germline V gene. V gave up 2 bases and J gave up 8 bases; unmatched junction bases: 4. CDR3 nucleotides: TGCGCCAGCAGCCAACTAGCGGGAGGGCCCGATGAGCAGTTCTTC. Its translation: CASSQLAGGPDEQFF.